The clone carrying this T cell receptor beta chain was seen a few times. This specimen comes from a study of T-cell memory formation after mild COVID-19. TCRdb recomputed calls from the 5' RACE reads with MiXCR, one row per CDR3 protein. The data hold 450,000 or so distinct CDR3 sequences, with around a quarter observed a single time. V lost 0 bases and J lost 4; bases outside the gene matches: 3. The CDR3 runs 17 residues. Germline V gene data show CDR1 as ENHRY and CDR2 as SYGVKD. This chain links TRBV10-3 with TRBJ2-3; 14 positions agree with TRBD2. Sequencing input: PBMCs or a T cell subset sorted from them (not recorded which). This TCR was recovered from an adult woman who had mild COVID-19 (a few samples of this study predate the infection). Cell type and time point are not known. CDR3 residues: CAISESGLAGGADTQYF. The CDR3 nucleotides are TGTGCCATCAGTGAGTCCGGACTAGCGGGGGGAGCAGATACGCAGTATTTT.